The present TCR beta chain was sequenced within a study of CD8 T cells in Susac syndrome. Random hexamers were used to reverse transcribe roughly 0.45 to 1 ug of RNA. TCRdb fed the immunoSEQ multiplex PCR reads into MiXCR, producing one record per CDR3 protein. This sample has about 200,000 distinct CDR3 sequences, with around 95% found just once. The germline V and J ends were trimmed by 0 bases and 6 bases, with 12 bases remaining between them. The CDR3 covers 13 residues. Germline V gene data show CDR1 as GTSNPN and CDR2 as SVGIG (reference sequence). The clonotype comes from a human donor with multiple sclerosis. The gene calls are TRBV30 and TRBJ2-7; D gene uncertain. Sequences were obtained from CD4+ T cells from PBMCs. The CDR3 sequence: CAWSVQARGEQYF. CDR3 sequence (DNA): TGTGCCTGGAGTGTGCAGGCCCGCGGCGAGCAGTACTTC.